The present T cell receptor beta chain was sequenced within a study of T cells in pancreatic ductal adenocarcinoma. Overall study results and limits: No significant tumor-blood clonality difference; means were about 0.1 and 0.065.

No neoadjuvant therapy was given to the selected pancreatic ductal adenocarcinoma patients before their surgery. Profiling relied on immunoSEQ multiplex PCR, and the TCRdb table lists in-frame clones only, not all of them. The sample holds approximately 11,000 clones, roughly 88% seen once. V was cut by 8 bases and J by 2 bases, with 16 bases left in between. The CDR3 contains 14 residues. Looked up from germline, CDR1 is LNHDA and CDR2 is SQIVND (reference sequence). Notes on this clone: Its specificity is unknown.

The chain uses TRBV19 and TRBJ2-7; D may match TRBD1 or TRBD2 (6 bases each). The receptor was isolated from a human donor with pancreatic ductal adenocarcinoma. The sequencing input was PBMCs. The CDR3 loop is CASGYGGPAYEQYF. In DNA form, the CDR3 reads TGTGCCAGTGGGTACGGGGGCCCCGCCTACGAGCAGTACTTC.